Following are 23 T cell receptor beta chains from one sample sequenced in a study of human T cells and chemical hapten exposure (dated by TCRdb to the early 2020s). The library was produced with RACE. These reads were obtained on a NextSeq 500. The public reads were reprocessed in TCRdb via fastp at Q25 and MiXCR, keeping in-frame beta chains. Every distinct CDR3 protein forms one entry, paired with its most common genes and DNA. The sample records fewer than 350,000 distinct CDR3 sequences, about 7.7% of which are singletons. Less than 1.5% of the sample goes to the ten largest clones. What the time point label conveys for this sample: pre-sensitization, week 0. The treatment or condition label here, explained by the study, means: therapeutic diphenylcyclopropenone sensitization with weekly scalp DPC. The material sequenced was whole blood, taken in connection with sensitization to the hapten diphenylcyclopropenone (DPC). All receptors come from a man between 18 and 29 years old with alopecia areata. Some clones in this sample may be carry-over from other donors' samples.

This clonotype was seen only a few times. The CDR3 sequence: CATSRDPWVSGNTIYF. CDR3 sequence (DNA): TGTGCCACCAGCAGAGATCCTTGGGTCTCTGGAAACACCATATATTTT. J is TRBJ1-3 and V is TRBV15; D is unresolved. This CDR3 is built from 16 residues. V dropped 0 bases and J dropped 0 bases, with 9 bases sitting between them. The V gene's germline CDR1 is LNHNV and CDR2 YYDKDF (reference sequence).

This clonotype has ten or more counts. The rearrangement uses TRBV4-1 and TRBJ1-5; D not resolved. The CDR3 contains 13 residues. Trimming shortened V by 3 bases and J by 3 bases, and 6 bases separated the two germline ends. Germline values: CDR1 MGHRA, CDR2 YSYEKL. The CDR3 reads CASSHTLNQPQHF. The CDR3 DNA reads TGCGCCAGCAGCCACACCCTCAATCAGCCCCAGCATTTT.

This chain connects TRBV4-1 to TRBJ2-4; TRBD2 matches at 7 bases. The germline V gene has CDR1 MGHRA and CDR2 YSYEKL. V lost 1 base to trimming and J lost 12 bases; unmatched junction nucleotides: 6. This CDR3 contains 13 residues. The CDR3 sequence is CASSQATGGGQYF. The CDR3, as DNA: TGCGCCAGCAGCCAAGCTACGGGCGGGGGTCAGTACTTC.

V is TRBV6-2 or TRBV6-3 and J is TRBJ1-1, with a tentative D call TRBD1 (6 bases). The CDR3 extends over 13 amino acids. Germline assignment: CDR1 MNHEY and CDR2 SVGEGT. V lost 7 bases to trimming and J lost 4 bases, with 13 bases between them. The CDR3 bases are TGTGCCAGCAAGTGGGGGGGCCCCACTGAAGCTTTCTTT. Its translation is CASKWGGPTEAFF.

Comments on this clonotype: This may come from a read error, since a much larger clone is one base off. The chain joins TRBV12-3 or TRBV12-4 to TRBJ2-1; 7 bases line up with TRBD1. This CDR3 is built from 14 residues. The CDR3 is CASRFLGQYNEQSF. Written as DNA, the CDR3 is TGTGCCAGCAGGTTCCTGGGACAGTACAATGAGCAGTCCTTC.

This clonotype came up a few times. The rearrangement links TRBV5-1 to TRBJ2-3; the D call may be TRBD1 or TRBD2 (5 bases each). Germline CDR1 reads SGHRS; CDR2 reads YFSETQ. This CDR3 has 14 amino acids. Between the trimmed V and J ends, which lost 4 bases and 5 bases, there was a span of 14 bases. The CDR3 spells CASSTGRVRDTQYF. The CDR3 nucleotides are TGCGCCAGCAGCACGGGACGGGTCAGAGATACGCAGTATTTT.

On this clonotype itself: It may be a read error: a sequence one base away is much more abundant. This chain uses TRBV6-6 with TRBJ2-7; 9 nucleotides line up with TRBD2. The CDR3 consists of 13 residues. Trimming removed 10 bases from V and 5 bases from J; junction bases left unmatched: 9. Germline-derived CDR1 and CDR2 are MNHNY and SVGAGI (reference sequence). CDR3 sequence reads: CANKNSGGDEQYF. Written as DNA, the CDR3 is TGTGCCAACAAAAATAGCGGGGGCGACGAGCAGTACTTC.

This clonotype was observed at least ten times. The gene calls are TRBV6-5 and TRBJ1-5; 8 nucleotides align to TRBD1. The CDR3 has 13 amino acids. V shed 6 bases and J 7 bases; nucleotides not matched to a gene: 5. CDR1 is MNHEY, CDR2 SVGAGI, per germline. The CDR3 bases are TGTGCCAGCAGAAGGACAGGGAGCCAGCCCCAGCATTTT. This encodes CASRRTGSQPQHF.

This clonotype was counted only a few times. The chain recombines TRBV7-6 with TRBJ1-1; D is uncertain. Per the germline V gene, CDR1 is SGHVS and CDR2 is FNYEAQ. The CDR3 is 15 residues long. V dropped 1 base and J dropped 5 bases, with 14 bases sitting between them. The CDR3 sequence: CASSLGPRGRTEAFF. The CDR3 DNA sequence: TGTGCCAGCAGCTTAGGTCCCCGGGGTCGAACTGAAGCTTTCTTT.

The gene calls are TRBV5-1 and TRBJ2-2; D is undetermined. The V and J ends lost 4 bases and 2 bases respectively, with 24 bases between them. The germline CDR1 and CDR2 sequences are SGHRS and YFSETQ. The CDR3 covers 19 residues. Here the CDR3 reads CASSQEQVIQELNTGELFF. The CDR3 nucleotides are TGCGCCAGCAGCCAAGAGCAGGTGATTCAGGAGTTAAACACCGGGGAGCTGTTTTTT.

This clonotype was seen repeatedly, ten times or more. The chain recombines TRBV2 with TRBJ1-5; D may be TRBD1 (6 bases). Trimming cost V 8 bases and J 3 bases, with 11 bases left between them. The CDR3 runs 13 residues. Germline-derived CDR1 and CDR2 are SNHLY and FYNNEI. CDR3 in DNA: TGTGCCAGCGGTTGGACAGACAATCAGCCCCAGCATTTT. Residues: CASGWTDNQPQHF.

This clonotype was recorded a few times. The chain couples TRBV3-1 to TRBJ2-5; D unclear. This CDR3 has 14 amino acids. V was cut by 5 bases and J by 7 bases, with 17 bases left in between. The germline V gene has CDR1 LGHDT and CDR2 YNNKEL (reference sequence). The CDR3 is CASSGTRNHGTQYF. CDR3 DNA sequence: TGTGCCAGCAGCGGAACACGGAACCATGGGACCCAGTACTTC.

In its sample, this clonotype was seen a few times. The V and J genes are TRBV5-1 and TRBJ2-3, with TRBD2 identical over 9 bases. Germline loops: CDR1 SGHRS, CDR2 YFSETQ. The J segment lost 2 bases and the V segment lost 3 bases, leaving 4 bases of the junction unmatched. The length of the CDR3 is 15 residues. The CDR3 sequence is CASSSKRGDTDTQYF. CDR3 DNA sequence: TGCGCCAGCAGCTCGAAGCGGGGGGACACAGATACGCAGTATTTT. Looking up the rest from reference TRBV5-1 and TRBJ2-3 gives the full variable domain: KAGVTQTPRYLIKTRGQQVTLSCSPISGHRSVSWYQQTPGQGLQFLFEYFSETQRNKGNFPGRFSGRQFSNSRSEMNVSTLELGDSALYLCASSSKRGDTDTQYFGPGTRLTVL.

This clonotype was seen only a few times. The CDR3 spells CSVKGSSSGANVLTF. DNA of the CDR3: TGCAGCGTTAAAGGAAGCAGCTCTGGGGCCAACGTCCTGACTTTC. V is TRBV29-1 and J is TRBJ2-6; D remains unclear. With 5 bases removed from V and 0 bases from J, the gap between germline ends came to 11 bases. Germline V lookup: CDR1 SQVTM, CDR2 ANQGSEA. The CDR3 has 15 residues.

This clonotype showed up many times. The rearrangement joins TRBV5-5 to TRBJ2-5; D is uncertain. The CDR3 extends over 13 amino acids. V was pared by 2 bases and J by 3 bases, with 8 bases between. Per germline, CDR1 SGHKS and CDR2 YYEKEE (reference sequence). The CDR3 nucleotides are TGTGCCAGCAGCTTTGGTTCGGAAGAGACCCAGTACTTC. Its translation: CASSFGSEETQYF.

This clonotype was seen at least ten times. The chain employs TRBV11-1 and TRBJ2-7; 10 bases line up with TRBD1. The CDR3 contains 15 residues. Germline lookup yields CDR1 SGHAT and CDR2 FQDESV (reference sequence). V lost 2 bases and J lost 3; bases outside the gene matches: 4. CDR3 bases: TGTGCCAGCAGCTTAATTGGGACAGGGGACTACGAGCAGTACTTC. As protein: CASSLIGTGDYEQYF. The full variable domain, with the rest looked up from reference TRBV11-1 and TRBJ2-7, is EAEVAQSPRYKITEKSQAVAFWCDPISGHATLYWYRQILGQGPELLVQFQDESVVDDSQLPKDRFSAERLKGVDSTLKIQPAELGDSAMYLCASSLIGTGDYEQYFGPGTRLTVT.

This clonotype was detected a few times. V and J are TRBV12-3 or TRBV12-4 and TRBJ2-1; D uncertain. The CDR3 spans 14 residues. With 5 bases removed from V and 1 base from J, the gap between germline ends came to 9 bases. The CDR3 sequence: CASSRELSYNEQFF. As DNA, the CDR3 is TGTGCCAGCAGTCGAGAACTTTCCTACAATGAGCAGTTCTTC.

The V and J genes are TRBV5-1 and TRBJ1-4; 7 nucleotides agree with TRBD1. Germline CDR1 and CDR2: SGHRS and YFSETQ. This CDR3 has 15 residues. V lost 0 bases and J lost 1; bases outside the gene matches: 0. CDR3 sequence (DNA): TGCGCCAGCAGCTTGGGACAGGGAACTAATGAAAAACTGTTTTTT. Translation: CASSLGQGTNEKLFF.

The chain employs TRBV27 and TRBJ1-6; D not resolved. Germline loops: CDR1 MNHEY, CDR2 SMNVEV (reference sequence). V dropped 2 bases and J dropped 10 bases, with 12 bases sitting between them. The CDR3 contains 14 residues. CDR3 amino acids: CASSLGEGGSPLHF. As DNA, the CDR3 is TGTGCCAGCAGTTTAGGGGAAGGTGGATCACCCCTCCACTTT.

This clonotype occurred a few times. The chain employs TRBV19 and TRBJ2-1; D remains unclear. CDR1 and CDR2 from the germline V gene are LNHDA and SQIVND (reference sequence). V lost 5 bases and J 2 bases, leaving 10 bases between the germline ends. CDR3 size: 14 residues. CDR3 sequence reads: CASSGRVAYNEQFF. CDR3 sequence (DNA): TGTGCCAGTAGTGGCCGGGTTGCCTACAATGAGCAGTTCTTC.

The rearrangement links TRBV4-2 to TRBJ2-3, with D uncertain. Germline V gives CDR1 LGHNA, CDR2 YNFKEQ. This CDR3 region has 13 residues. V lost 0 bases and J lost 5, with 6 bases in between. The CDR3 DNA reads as TGTGCCAGCAGCCAAGATCCTAGAGATACGCAGTATTTT. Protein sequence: CASSQDPRDTQYF.

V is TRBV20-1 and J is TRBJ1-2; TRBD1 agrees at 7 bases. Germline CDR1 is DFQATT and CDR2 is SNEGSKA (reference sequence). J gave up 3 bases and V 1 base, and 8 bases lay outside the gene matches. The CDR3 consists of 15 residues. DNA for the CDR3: TGCAGTGCTAGAGCTGGGTCGGGGACAGACTATGGCTACACCTTC. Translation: CSARAGSGTDYGYTF.

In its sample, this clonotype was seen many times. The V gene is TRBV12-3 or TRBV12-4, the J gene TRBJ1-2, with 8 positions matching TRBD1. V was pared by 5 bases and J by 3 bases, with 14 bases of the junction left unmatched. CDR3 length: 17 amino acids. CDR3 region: CASSPEGQGGKDYGYTF. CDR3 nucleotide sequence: TGTGCCAGCAGTCCAGAAGGACAGGGCGGGAAAGACTATGGCTACACCTTC.